Listed here is a single T cell receptor (beta chain). Its antigen remains unknown. The data belong to a study of T cells in localized non-small cell lung cancer. The study's findings and limits: Of the top 100 tumor clones, median around 60 were in adjacent lung, about 30 among its top 100. Uninvolved adjacent lung had the highest recorded T cell clonality, with tumor below it. In the blood, greater T cell density corresponded to longer overall survival.

Trimming pared 4 bases from V and 0 bases from J, leaving 13 bases between. Germline V CDR1 and CDR2: SEHNR, FQNEAQ (reference sequence). The CDR3 consists of 16 residues. Some clones are missing from TCRdb's copy, which holds only in-frame ones; the method was immunoSEQ multiplex PCR. Of about 36,000 clones detected, just over 90% appear once; the ten largest clones hold more than 5.5%. The sequence was collected from a female donor older than 55 with stage I lung adenocarcinoma. The sample was peripheral blood, taken before any cancer treatment. J is TRBJ1-3 and V is TRBV7-9, with a possible D match to TRBD1 (5 bases). CDR3 in amino acids: CASSSGPPSSGNTIYF. CDR3 DNA: TGTGCCAGCAGCTCAGGGCCCCCGAGCTCTGGAAACACCATATATTTT.